This T cell receptor beta chain was sequenced for a study of cytomegalovirus exposure and HLA in healthy donors. Study-wide background: Drawn from HLA-typed donors, tens of millions of unique TCRs were held in an early data release. Of about 400 genotyped donors, approximately 80% clustered with self-reported Caucasian donors.

The PCR had 60 Vbeta and 13 Jbeta primers. Only in-frame clones appear in the TCRdb table, and some are missing; sequencing was by immunoSEQ multiplex PCR. Here the sample table reports tens of thousands of clones. This clone counts as medium-sized by frequency. Its specificity is unknown. Study observations and caveats: Most TCR sequences were rare, but some public TCRs occurred in many donors.

This CDR3 has 17 residues. V trimming: 4 bases; J trimming: 5 bases; junction bases outside the gene matches: 12. The germline CDR1 and CDR2 sequences are LGHNA and YSLEER. The chain recombines TRBV4-3 with TRBJ2-2; 8 positions match TRBD2. Sequencing input: PBMCs. This receptor was taken from a male donor in good health and CMV-seronegative. The chain's CDR3 is CASSPGTSELRTGELFF. CDR3 DNA: TGCGCCAGCAGCCCTGGGACTAGTGAACTGAGAACCGGGGAGCTGTTTTTT.